This T cell receptor (beta chain) came from a study of blood T cell repertoires in COVID-19. Study information: Donors in the United States, Italy and Spain gave samples during acute or convalescent COVID-19. Nucleic acid was either cDNA or gDNA, and it came from T cells, B-cell-depleted T cells, or PBMCs.

This clone was picked up one time. Authors' processing steps: Nucleated cell counts were estimated from reference gene primer amplification. TCRdb keeps only in-frame clones here, not all; method: immunoSEQ multiplex PCR. Clone size and V and J calls were adopted from that table, with D and trimming inferred from the DNA. The sample yields roughly 200,000 clones, less than 90% seen once. Trimming removed 5 bases from V and 0 bases from J, with 11 bases in between. Germline CDR1 is SGHKS and CDR2 is YYEKEE (reference sequence). The CDR3 loop spans 15 amino acids. The sequence was obtained from a human donor in a cohort sampled during active COVID-19. The sample consisted of peripheral blood. The chain has TRBV5-5 and TRBJ1-4; D is uncertain. Here the CDR3 reads CASRTTWATNEKLFF. The CDR3 DNA follows: TGTGCCAGCAGAACTACATGGGCAACTAATGAAAAACTGTTTTTT.